This TCR beta chain derives from a study of T cells in Graves' hyperthyroidism and ophthalmopathy. Study results and limitations: Ophthalmopathy was separated from stable hyperthyroidism by a 13 V-J model.

Amplified TCR beta CDR3 regions derived from RNA transcripts. Initially, a first-round RT-PCR of the TCR CDR3 employed the HTBI primer set. MiXCR, applied by TCRdb to the multiplex PCR reads, yields one record per CDR3 protein. The top ten hold more than 4.5% of the sample, which has roughly 580,000 distinct CDR3 sequences, about 15% seen once. The sample holds a few counts of this clonotype. Its cognate antigen is unknown. The hyperthyroidism patients had all been newly diagnosed, and their disease duration was under 2 months. Their ages ranged from 18 to 65 years. For the diagnoses, clinical symptoms, serum thyroxine and TRAb, thyroid ultrasound and orbital computed tomography were used. The authors took PBMCs from 7.5 to 10 ml fresh peripheral blood. Germline-derived CDR1 and CDR2 are SEHNR and FQNEAQ (reference sequence). The J segment lost 3 bases and the V segment lost 5 bases, leaving 10 bases of the junction unmatched. The CDR3 length is 15 residues.

This clonotype was sampled from a woman aged 25 to 45 with Graves' hyperthyroidism that later progressed to Graves' ophthalmopathy. The sequenced sample was blood. This chain joins TRBV7-9 and TRBJ2-7; 7 nucleotides line up with TRBD1. The CDR3: CASSTEGAEIYEQYF. Written as DNA, the CDR3 is TGTGCCAGCAGCACAGAGGGGGCCGAAATCTACGAGCAGTACTTC.